This T cell receptor (beta chain) was identified in a study of blood T cells in healthy people across ages. Study observations and caveats: Using unsorted PBMCs precluded a conclusive naive versus antigen-experienced comparison. Older age went with lower TCR beta diversity per million T cells, in a roughly linear way.

It was with a sample-barcoded 5' primer and a J-beta primer mix that a second PCR of about 6 to 12 cycles was run. No fewer than 3 million CDR3-containing paired-end reads came from each sample. TCRdb reanalysed the 5' RACE reads using MiXCR and keeps one entry per CDR3 protein. Of fewer than 1,000,000 distinct CDR3 sequences in the sample, more than 35% were seen once. Each sample had at least 6 million PBMCs isolated. The V end was cut by 2 bases, the J end by 5 bases, with 18 bases between. The germline V gene encodes CDR1 SGHDN and CDR2 FVKESK. The CDR3 loop spans 16 amino acids. The table lists this clonotype with a few counts. Its specificity is unknown.

The receptor's source is a man at least 80 years old in good health. Sample: blood. This rearrangement joins TRBV14 to TRBJ2-5; maybe TRBD2 (6 bases). The CDR3 protein is CASSQHPGVLQETQYF. The CDR3 DNA sequence: TGTGCCAGCAGCCAACACCCGGGGGTGTTGCAGGAGACCCAGTACTTC.